This TCR beta chain stems from a study of blood T cells in healthy people across ages. A second PCR of 7 to 11 cycles used a sample-barcoded 5' primer and a J-beta primer mix. A single record per CDR3 protein comes from TCRdb applying MiXCR to the 5' RACE reads. Of roughly 930,000 distinct CDR3 sequences listed, approximately 49% are singletons. The people who gave samples were healthy Caucasians from Russia, aged roughly 6 to 100. On this clonotype: The antigen remains unidentified.

Overall study results and limits: With age, beta diversity per million T cells declined roughly linearly, significantly by 30 to 40.

This CDR3 contains 14 residues. J gave up 4 bases and V 6 bases, and 4 bases lay outside the gene matches. The source material was blood. The source of this sequence is a young man in good health. The chain joins TRBV12-3 or TRBV12-4 to TRBJ2-7, with 12 bases identical to TRBD2. The CDR3 nucleotides read TGTGCCAGCAGGACTAGCGGGGGCTGGTACGAGCAGTACTTC. It is translated as CASRTSGGWYEQYF.